The subject of this entry is one T cell receptor (beta chain). Under the authors' procedure: Quantification of nucleated cells was approximated via reference gene primer amplification. Clones were sequenced by immunoSEQ multiplex PCR, and TCRdb holds only the in-frame ones, with some missing. The DNA gave D and trimming, while V, J and clone size come from that table. The repertoire holds around 130,000 clones, approximately 80% seen once, with 9% to 15% in the top ten. This entry comes from a study of blood T cell repertoires in COVID-19. The overall study: Some COVID-19 samples were acute and others convalescent; all came from the United States, Italy and Spain. T cells, B-cell-depleted T cells, or PBMCs provided the cDNA or gDNA that served as material.

Germline CDR1 reads MNHEY; CDR2 reads SMNVEV (reference sequence). The CDR3 is made up of 14 amino acids. Trimming removed 5 bases at V and 7 bases at J, with 17 bases between. This receptor was obtained from a woman aged 55-70 years with acute or convalescent COVID-19. This chain links TRBV27 with TRBJ1-1; tentative D call: TRBD1 (5 bases). The sequencing sample was made of peripheral blood. The CDR3 region has the DNA TGTGCCAGCAGTCTCTACCACCAGGGCAATGAAGCTTTCTTT. Amino acids: CASSLYHQGNEAFF.